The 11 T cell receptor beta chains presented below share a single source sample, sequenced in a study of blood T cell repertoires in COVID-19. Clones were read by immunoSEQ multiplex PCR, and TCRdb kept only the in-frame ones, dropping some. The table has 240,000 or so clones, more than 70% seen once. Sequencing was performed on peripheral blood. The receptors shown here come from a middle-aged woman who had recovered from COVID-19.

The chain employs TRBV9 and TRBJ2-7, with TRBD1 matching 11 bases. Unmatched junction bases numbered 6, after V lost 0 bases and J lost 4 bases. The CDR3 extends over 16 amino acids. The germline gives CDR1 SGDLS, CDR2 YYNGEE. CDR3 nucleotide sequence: TGTGCCAGCAGCGTAGGCCTGGGGACAGGGGGTTACGAGCAGTACTTC. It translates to CASSVGLGTGGYEQYF.

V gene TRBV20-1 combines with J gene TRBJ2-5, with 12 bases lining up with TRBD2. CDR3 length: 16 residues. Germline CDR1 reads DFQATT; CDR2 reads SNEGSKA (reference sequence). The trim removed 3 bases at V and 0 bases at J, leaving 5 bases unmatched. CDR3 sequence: CSASGGTSGYQETQYF. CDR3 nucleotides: TGCAGTGCTAGTGGTGGGACTAGCGGGTACCAAGAGACCCAGTACTTC.

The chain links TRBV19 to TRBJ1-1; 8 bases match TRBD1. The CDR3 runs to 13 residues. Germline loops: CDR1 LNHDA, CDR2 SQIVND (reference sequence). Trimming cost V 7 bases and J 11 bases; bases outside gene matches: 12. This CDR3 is CASNRDRTQVAFF. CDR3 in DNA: TGTGCCAGTAATAGGGACAGGACCCAAGTGGCTTTCTTT.

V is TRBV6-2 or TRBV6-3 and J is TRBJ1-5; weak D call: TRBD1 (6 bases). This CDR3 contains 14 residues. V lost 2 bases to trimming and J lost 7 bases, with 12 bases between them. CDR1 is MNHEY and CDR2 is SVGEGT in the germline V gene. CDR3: CASSYPGGHQPQHF. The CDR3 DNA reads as TGTGCCAGCAGTTACCCCGGGGGGCACCAGCCCCAGCATTTT.

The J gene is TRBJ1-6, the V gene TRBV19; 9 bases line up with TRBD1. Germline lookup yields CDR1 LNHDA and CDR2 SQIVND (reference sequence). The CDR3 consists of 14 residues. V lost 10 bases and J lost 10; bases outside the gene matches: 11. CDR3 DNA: TGTGCCACCTCGGGGACAGGGCGATTGTCACCCCTCCACTTT. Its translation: CATSGTGRLSPLHF.

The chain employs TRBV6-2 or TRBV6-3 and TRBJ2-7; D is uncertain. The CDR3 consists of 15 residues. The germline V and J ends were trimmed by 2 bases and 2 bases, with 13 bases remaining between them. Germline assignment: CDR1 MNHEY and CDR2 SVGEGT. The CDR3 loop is CASSYATGFPYEQYF. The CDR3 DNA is TGTGCCAGCAGTTACGCCACCGGGTTCCCCTACGAGCAGTACTTC.

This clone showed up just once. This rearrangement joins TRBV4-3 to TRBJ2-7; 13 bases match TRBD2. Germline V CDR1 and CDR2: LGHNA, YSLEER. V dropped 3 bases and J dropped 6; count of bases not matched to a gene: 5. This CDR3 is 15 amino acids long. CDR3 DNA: TGCGCCAGCAGCCAGGGACTAGCGGGACCCCTCGAGCAGTACTTC. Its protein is CASSQGLAGPLEQYF.

In DNA, the CDR3 is TGTGCCAGCAGCCTCAGGACAGGGGGCACCGGGGAGCTGTTTTTT. Encoded protein: CASSLRTGGTGELFF. The chain links TRBV9 to TRBJ2-2; the match to TRBD1 covers 10 bases. The V and J ends lost 4 bases and 4 bases, in that order; junction bases with no gene match: 4. The V gene's germline CDR1 is SGDLS and CDR2 YYNGEE. The length of the CDR3 is 15 residues.

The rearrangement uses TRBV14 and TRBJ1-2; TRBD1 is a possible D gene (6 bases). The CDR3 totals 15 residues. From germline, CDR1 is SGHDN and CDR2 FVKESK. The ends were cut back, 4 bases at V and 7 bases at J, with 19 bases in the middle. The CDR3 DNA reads TGTGCCAGCAGCCCCCTACGGGGGGGGGCGGGTGGCTACACCTTC. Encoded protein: CASSPLRGGAGGYTF.

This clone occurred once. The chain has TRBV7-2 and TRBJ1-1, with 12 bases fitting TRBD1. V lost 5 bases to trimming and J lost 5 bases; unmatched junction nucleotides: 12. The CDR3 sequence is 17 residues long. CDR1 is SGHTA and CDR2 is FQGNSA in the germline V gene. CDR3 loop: CASSSRRDRGLGTEAFF. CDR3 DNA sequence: TGTGCCAGCAGCAGCCGCCGGGACAGGGGGCTCGGTACTGAAGCTTTCTTT.

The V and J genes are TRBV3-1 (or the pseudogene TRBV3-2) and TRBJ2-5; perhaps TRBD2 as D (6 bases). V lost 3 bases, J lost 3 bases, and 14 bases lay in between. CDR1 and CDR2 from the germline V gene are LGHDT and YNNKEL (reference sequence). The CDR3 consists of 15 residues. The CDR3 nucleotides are TGTGCCAGCAGCCACCGGGGGAAGACGGAAGAGACCCAGTACTTC. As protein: CASSHRGKTEETQYF.